What follows is one TCR beta chain and its context. This clonotype has only one observation. Its antigen specificity is not known. Relative to the germline gene, one junction end is altered; a read error may explain this. RNA was isolated from bulk unsorted tissue, and RNA quality was assessed with a NanoDrop ND-1000 and an Agilent 2100. All donors had newly diagnosed lung cancer, had not received prior chemotherapy, and were admitted for thoracic surgery in China between August and November 2014. Anyone who had undergone radiotherapy or chemotherapy before, or who had another cancer at the same time, was left out of the study. Pieces of surgical tissue measuring 1-2 cm3 were kept in RNAlater solution and stored at -80 degrees C until use. The sample comes from a study of tumor and adjacent non-tumor tissue in lung cancer (dated by TCRdb to 2017 to 2018). About the study as a whole: Of the cohort, over 9 patients had adenocarcinoma, 2 had squamous cell carcinoma and 1 had small cell lung cancer. The study compared bulk TCRbeta repertoires between lung tumor tissue and matched distant non-tumor lung tissue from 15 lung cancer patients. More than 25 paired specimens, one tumor and one normal lung sample per patient, were profiled by TCRbeta CDR3 sequencing. The approximately 15 enrolled patients, of whom around 10 were men and 5 were women, were aged 31 to 76 years and were diagnosed with TNM stage I to III disease. A total of around 130,000,000 productive TCRbeta reads were generated by sequencing, corresponding to an average of approximately 4.3 million reads per sample. General findings and caveats noted by the study authors: Peripheral blood was not sequenced, so blood TCRbeta repertoires were not examined in the lung cancer patients of the study. Only roughly 15 patients were in the cohort, and the authors stated that larger samples and more detailed clinical data are needed. The top 100 clones made up a significantly larger cumulative share of the repertoire in normal lung than in tumor tissue. TCR diversity was significantly higher in younger patients, and higher tumor TCR diversity was associated with shorter overall and disease-free survival. The sequencing platform is not named in the methods, and unique molecular identifiers are not mentioned. Tumor tissue showed significantly higher TCR diversity (inverse Simpson) than normal lung tissue, at 431.37 vs 166.20 (P = 0.0075, Mann-Whitney U test).

Receptor libraries were prepared by multiplex PCR. The data were produced on an Illumina HiSeq 2500. TCRbeta libraries were constructed through three rounds of nested PCR with primers (Table S4) according to protocols modified from ARM-PCR. Before sequencing, PCR products in the 200-500 bp range were cut out of the gel and cleaned up using the QIAquick gel extraction kit. In the authors' own workflow: Trimmomatic was used to clean the reads, FLASH was used to merge the reads into complete CDR3 sequences, and MiTCR was used to assign the reads to V(D)J germline segments. Clonal diversity was computed as the inverse Simpson's index with VDJtools. A read counted as productive if the sequence was in-frame and lacked a premature stop codon. TCRdb redid the processing of the public reads, applying fastp at Q25 and MiXCR, and retained in-frame beta chains. Each entry is one CDR3 protein sequence, shown with its most common DNA and genes. V and J calls and clone size were set by TCRdb, not the authors. The sample table records roughly 150,000 distinct CDR3 sequences; around 67% of these occur just once. 18% of the sample is in the top ten clones.

From cysteine to phenylalanine, the CDR3 is 14 amino acids long. Only the CDR3 DNA stays, 42 bases, in frame from base 1. The germline V gene (reference sequence) specifies DFQATT as CDR1 and SNEGSKA as CDR2. This TCR was sampled from a man aged 55 to 70 with small cell lung cancer. The chain couples TRBV20-1 to TRBJ2-3; TRBD2 matches 10 bases in the middle. The sample taken for sequencing was lung tumor tissue. The nucleotide sequence reads TGCAGTGCTACCGGGACTAGCGAGACATATACGAAGTATTTT. The translation is CSATGTSETYTKYF.